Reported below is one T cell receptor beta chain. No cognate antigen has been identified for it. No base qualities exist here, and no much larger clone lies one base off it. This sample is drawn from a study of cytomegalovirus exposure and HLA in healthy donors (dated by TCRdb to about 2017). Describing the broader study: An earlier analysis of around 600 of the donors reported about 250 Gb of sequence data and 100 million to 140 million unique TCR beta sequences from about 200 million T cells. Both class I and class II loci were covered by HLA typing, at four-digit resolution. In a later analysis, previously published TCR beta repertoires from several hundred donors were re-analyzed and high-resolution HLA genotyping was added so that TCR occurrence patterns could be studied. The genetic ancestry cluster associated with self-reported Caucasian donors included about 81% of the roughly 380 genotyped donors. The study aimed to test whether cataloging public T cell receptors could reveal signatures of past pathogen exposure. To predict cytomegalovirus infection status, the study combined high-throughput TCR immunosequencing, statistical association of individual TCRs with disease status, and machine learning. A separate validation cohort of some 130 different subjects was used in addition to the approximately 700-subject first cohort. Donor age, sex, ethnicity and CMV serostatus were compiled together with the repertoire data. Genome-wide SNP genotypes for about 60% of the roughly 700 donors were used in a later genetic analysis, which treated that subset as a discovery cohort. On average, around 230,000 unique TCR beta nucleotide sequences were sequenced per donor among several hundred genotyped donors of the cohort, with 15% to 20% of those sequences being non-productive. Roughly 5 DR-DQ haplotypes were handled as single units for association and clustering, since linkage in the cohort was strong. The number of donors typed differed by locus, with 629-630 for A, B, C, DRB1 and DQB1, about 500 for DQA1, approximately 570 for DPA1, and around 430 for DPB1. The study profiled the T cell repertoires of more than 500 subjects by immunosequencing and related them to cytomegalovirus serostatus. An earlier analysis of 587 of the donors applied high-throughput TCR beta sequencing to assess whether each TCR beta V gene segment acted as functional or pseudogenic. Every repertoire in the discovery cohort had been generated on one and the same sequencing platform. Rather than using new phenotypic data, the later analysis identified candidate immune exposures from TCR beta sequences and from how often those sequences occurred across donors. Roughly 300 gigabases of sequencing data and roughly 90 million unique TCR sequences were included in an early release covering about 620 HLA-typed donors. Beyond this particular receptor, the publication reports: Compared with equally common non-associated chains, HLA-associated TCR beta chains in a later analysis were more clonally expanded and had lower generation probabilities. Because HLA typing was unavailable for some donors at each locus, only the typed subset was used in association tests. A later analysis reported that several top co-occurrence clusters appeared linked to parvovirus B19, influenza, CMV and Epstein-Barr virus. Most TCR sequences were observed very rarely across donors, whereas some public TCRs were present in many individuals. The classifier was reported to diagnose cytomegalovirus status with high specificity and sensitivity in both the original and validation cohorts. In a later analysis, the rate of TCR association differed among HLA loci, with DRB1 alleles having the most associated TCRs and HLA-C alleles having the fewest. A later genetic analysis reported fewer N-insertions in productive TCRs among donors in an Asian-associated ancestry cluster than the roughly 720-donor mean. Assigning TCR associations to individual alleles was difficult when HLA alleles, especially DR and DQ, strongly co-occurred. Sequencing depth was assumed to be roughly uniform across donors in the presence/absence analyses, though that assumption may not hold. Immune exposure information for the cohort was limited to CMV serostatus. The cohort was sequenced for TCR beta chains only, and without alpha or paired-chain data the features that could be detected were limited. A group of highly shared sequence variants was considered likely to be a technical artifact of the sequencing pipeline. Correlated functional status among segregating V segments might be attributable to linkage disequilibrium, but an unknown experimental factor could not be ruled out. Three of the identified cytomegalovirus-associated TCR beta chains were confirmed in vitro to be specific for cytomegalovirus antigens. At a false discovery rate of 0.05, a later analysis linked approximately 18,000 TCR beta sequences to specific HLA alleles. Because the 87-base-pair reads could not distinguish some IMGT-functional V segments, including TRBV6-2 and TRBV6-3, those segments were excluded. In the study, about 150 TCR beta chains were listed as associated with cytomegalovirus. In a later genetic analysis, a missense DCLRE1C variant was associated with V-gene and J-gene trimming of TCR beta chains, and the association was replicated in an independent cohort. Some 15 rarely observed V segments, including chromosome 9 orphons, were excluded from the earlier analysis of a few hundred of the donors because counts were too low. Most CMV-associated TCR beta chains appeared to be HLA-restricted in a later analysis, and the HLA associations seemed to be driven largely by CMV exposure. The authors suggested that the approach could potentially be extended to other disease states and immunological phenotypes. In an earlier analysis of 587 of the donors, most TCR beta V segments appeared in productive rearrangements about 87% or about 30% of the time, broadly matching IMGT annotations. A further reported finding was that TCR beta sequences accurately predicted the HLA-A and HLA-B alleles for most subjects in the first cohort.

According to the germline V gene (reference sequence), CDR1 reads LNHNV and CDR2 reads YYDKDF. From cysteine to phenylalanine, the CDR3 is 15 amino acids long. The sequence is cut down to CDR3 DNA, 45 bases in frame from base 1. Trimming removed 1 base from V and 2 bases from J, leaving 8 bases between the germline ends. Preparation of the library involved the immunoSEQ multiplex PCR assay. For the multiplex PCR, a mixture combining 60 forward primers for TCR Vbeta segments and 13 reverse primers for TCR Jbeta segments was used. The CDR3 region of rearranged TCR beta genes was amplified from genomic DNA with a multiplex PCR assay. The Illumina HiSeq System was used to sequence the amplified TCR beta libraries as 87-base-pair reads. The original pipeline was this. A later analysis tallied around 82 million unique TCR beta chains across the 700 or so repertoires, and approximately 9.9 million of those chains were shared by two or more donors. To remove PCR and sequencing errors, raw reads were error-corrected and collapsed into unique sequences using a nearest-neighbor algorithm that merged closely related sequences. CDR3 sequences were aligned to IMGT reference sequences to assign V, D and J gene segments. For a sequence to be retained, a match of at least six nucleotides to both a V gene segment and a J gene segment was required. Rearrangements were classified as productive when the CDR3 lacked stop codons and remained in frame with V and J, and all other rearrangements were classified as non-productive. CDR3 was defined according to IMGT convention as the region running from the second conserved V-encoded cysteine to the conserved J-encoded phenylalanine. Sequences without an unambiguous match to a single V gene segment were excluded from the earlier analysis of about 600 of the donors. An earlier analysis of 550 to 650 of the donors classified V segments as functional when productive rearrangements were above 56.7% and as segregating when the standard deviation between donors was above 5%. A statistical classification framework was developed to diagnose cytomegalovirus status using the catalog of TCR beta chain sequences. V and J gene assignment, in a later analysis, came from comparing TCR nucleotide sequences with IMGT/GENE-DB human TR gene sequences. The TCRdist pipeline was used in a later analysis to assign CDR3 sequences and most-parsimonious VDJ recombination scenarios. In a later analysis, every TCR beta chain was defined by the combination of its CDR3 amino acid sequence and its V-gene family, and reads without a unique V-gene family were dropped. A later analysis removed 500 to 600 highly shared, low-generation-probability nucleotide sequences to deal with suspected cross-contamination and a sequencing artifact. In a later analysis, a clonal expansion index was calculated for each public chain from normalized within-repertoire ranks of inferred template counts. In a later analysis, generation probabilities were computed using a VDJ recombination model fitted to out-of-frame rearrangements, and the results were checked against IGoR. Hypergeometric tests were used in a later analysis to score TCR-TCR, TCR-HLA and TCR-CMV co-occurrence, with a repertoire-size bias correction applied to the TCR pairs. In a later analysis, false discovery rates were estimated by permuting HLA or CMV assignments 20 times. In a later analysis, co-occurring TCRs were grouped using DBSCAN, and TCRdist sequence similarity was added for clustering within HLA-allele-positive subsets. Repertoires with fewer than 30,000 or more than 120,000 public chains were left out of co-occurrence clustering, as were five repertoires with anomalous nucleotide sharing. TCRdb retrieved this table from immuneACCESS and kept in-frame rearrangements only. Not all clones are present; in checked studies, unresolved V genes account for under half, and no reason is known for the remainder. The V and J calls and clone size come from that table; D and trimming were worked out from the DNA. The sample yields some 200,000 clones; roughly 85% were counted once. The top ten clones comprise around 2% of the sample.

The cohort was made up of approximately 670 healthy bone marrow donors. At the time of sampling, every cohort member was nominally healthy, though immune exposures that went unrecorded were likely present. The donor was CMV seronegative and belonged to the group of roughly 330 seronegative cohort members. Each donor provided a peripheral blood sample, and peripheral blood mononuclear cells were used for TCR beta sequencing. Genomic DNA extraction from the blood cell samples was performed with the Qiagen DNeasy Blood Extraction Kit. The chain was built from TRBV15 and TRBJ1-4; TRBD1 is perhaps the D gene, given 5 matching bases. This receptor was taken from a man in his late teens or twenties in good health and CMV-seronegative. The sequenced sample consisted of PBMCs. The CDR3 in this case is CATSRGRGTNEKLFF. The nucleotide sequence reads TGTGCCACCAGCAGAGGGCGGGGGACTAATGAAAAACTGTTTTTT.